This record looks at one T cell receptor (beta chain) sequence and its context. Using immunoSEQ multiplex PCR, the repertoire was profiled, and TCRdb retains in-frame clones only, with some absent. The sample has around 100,000 clones, around 88% seen once; the top ten hold around 5%. These data originate in a study of blood T cell repertoires in COVID-19. As for the study in general: The study drew acute and convalescent COVID-19 samples from the United States, Italy and Spain. Nucleic acid was either cDNA or gDNA, and it came from T cells, B-cell-depleted T cells, or PBMCs.

Trimming left V 5 bases short and J 4 bases short, with 12 bases between. The CDR3 spans 14 residues. Per the germline V gene, CDR1 is SGHVS and CDR2 is FQNEAQ. The rearrangement joins TRBV7-8 to TRBJ2-1; the D gene is possibly TRBD1 (6 bases). Sequencing was carried out using peripheral blood. This sequence was found in a human donor in a cohort sampled during active COVID-19. CDR3 DNA: TGTGCCAGCAGCCCCGGGACACCTTACAATGAGCAGTTCTTC. It specifies CASSPGTPYNEQFF.